The clone carrying this T cell receptor beta chain was counted between two and nine times. Its target is unknown. This record comes from a study of human T cells and chemical hapten exposure. Time point in this sample: pre-sensitization, week 0. Treatment in this sample: therapeutic diphenylcyclopropenone sensitization with weekly scalp DPC. Study-wide findings and caveats: Expanded TCRs were compared with controls, and the expanded TCRs formed significantly more large CDR3 similarity clusters.

Individual cDNA molecules each carried unique molecular identifiers attached by the library. In the original processing: Sample TCR totals centred on a median of approximately 96,000, ranging about 20,000 to 690,600. One entry per CDR3 protein results from TCRdb running MiXCR on the RACE reads. The authors' filters were not applied to this entry. The sample shows under 90,000 distinct CDR3 sequences, roughly 9.1% of them seen only once. Sequenced material: whole blood, taken in connection with sensitization to the hapten diphenylcyclopropenone (DPC). The TCR sequence derives from a woman aged 35 to 49 with alopecia areata. Some clones in this sample may be carry-over from other donors' samples.

CDR3 loop: CASSPPRGRGMDTQYF. The DNA of the CDR3 is TGTGCCAGCAGTCCACCGCGCGGGCGGGGGATGGATACGCAGTATTTT. This chain connects TRBV28 to TRBJ2-3; TRBD2 matches at 7 bases. J lost 6 bases, V lost 5 bases, and 14 bases had no gene match. Germline CDR1 and CDR2: MDHEN and SYDVKM. The CDR3 is made up of 16 amino acids.